This TCR beta chain emerged from a study of human T cells and chemical hapten exposure. Study background: TCR yields differed between samples (mainly from small differences in pooled library volume).

Whole-study results and caveats: PT1 expanded TCR counts and patch test score correlated positively. DPC sensitization left the count of TCRs above 1 in 1000 unchanged.

The time point here: patch test 1, 2 weeks after DPC sensitization. The treatment is: therapeutic diphenylcyclopropenone sensitization with weekly scalp DPC. This clonotype was detected a few times. Its antigen remains unidentified. Via MiXCR, TCRdb re-called the RACE reads, giving one row per CDR3 protein. Among tens of thousands of distinct CDR3 sequences listed, roughly 10% were seen once. Germline values: CDR1 SGDLS, CDR2 YYNGEE. The CDR3 loop spans 14 amino acids. Trimming stripped 4 bases from V and 5 bases from J, with 15 bases between. This sample comprised whole blood, obtained in connection with sensitization to the hapten diphenylcyclopropenone (DPC). The source of this sequence is a woman in her forties or fifties with alopecia areata. Some clones in this sample may be carry-over from other donors' samples. The V and J genes are TRBV9 and TRBJ1-2; possibly TRBD1 for D (6 bases). In nucleotides, the CDR3 is TGTGCCAGCAGCACAACACAGGGTAGTTATGGCTACACCTTC. It specifies CASSTTQGSYGYTF.